This T cell receptor beta chain stems from a study of cytomegalovirus exposure and HLA in healthy donors. Study information: Some 90 million unique TCRs from HLA-typed donors were held in an early data release. Findings and caveats of the study: What a later analysis reportedly showed was that an Asian-associated ancestry cluster had fewer N-insertions than the approximately 700-donor mean. Earlier findings revealed that most TCR beta V segments proved productive either about 90% or about 30% of the time.

The germline CDR1 and CDR2 sequences are SGHAT and FQNNGV. The CDR3 runs 15 residues. V was trimmed by 5 bases and J by 0 bases, leaving 14 bases between them. Remarks on this clone: Its specificity is unknown.

A multiplex PCR was run with 60 Vbeta primers and 13 Jbeta primers. Libraries were prepared by immunoSEQ multiplex PCR; TCRdb keeps only in-frame clonotypes and omits some of them. This table has 150,000 to 200,000 clones, roughly 83% appearing once. The specimen sequenced was PBMCs. This receptor was identified in a male donor in good health and CMV-seropositive. This sequence joins TRBV11-2 and TRBJ2-7, with a weak D call TRBD1 (6 bases). CDR3 sequence reads: CASSPIQGFSYEQYF. The CDR3 nucleotides read TGTGCCAGCAGCCCCATTCAGGGGTTCTCCTACGAGCAGTACTTC.